A single sample gave rise to the 15 T cell receptor beta chains below, sequenced in a study of shared clonotypes between healthy human individuals. TCRdb keeps only in-frame clones here, not all; method: immunoSEQ multiplex PCR. The data contain around 1.1 million clones, 70% to 80% of them seen just once; the ten biggest clones take up roughly 0.55%. The sample comprised memory CD4+ T cells from PBMCs. Described subset: CD45RA-negative fraction. The receptors were sampled from a man aged 18 to 30 in good health. Some clones in this sample may be carry-over from other donors' samples.

The chain uses TRBV18 and TRBJ2-2, with D possibly called TRBD1 or TRBD2 (5 bases each). CDR1 and CDR2 from the germline V gene are KGHSH and LQKENI. Trimming shortened V by 2 bases and J by 11 bases, and 6 bases separated the two germline ends. The length of the CDR3 is 11 residues. The CDR3 protein is CASSPGTELFF. In DNA, the CDR3 is TGTGCCAGCTCACCAGGGACCGAGCTGTTTTTT.

The chain combines TRBV6-5 with TRBJ1-2, with 8 bases fitting TRBD1. Looked up from germline, CDR1 is MNHEY and CDR2 is SVGAGI. Trimming took 2 bases from V and 2 from J; bases not matched to a gene: 4. The CDR3 is 15 amino acids. CDR3 bases: TGTGCCAGCAGTTACGAGACAGGGGACAACTATGGCTACACCTTC. Protein: CASSYETGDNYGYTF.

The chain is built from TRBV11-2 and TRBJ1-1; 8 bases line up with TRBD1. Germline assignment: CDR1 SGHAT and CDR2 FQNNGV. The CDR3 extends over 14 amino acids. V gave up 5 bases and J gave up 4 bases; unmatched junction bases: 6. This CDR3 reads CASSTAGGGTEAFF. The CDR3 nucleotides read TGTGCCAGCAGCACCGCAGGGGGCGGCACTGAAGCTTTCTTT.

A note on this clone: Compared with germline, one end of the junction differs, possibly owing to a read error. In nucleotides, the CDR3 is TGTGCCAGCAGTTACGGGGCAGGCGGTTCACCCCTCCGCTTT. The encoded protein is CASSYGAGGSPLRF. The J gene is TRBJ1-6, the V gene TRBV6-5, with D perhaps TRBD1 (5 bases). Germline V gene lookup returns CDR1 MNHEY and CDR2 SVGAGI. This CDR3 contains 14 residues.

V gene TRBV6-1 combines with J gene TRBJ2-3; D may correspond to TRBD1 or TRBD2 (7 bases each). In germline, CDR1 is MNHNS, CDR2 SASEGT. This CDR3 is 13 amino acids long. Trimming cost V 7 bases and J 11 bases, with 19 bases left between them. The CDR3 spells CASTPGGQREQYF. The CDR3 DNA follows: TGTGCCAGCACCCCAGGGGGGCAGCGGGAGCAGTATTTT.

V and J are TRBV6-5 and TRBJ2-1; D may be TRBD1 (6 bases). The CDR3 is 14 amino acids. V lost 2 bases to trimming and J lost 4 bases, with 9 bases between them. Germline V CDR1 and CDR2: MNHEY, SVGAGI. CDR3 sequence (DNA): TGTGCCAGCAGTTACCGGGACAAGTACAATGAGCAGTTCTTC. Its translation: CASSYRDKYNEQFF.

CDR3 DNA: TGTGCCAGCAGCGCCGGGGGCCGGGAGACCCAGTACTTC. Translating it yields CASSAGGRETQYF. The chain has TRBV7-8 and TRBJ2-5; D possibly matches TRBD1 or TRBD2 (6 bases each). The CDR3 sequence is 13 residues long. With 5 bases removed from V and 5 bases from J, the gap between germline ends came to 12 bases. In germline, CDR1 is SGHVS, CDR2 FQNEAQ.

The chain joins TRBV4-1 to TRBJ1-4, with D tentatively TRBD1 (6 bases). CDR1 and CDR2 from the germline V gene are MGHRA and YSYEKL. This CDR3 region has 16 residues. V was clipped by 0 bases and J by 4 bases, with 12 bases between them. The CDR3, as DNA: TGCGCCAGCAGCCAAGATCCCGGACAGTTTAATGAAAAACTGTTTTTT. Protein product: CASSQDPGQFNEKLFF.

This rearrangement joins TRBV6-4 to TRBJ2-2; D is undetermined. V was trimmed by 5 bases and J by 0 bases, leaving 13 bases between them. The germline V gene encodes CDR1 MRHNA and CDR2 SNTAGT. The CDR3 consists of 16 residues. CDR3 loop: CASSYKTPANTGELFF. The CDR3 DNA follows: TGTGCCAGCAGTTATAAGACTCCCGCGAACACCGGGGAGCTGTTTTTT.

This chain links TRBV10-3 with TRBJ1-1; D unclear. Trimming pared 4 bases from V and 1 base from J, leaving 7 bases between. Germline CDR1 reads ENHRY; CDR2 reads SYGVKD. The CDR3 contains 13 residues. For the CDR3, the DNA is TGTGCCATCAGTGGGGCACGGAACACTGAAGCTTTCTTT. It yields the protein CAISGARNTEAFF.

The chain employs TRBV9 and TRBJ2-1; 9 nucleotides match TRBD1. The junction had 12 bases not matched to a gene; V was cut back by 0 bases and J by 5 bases. This CDR3 comprises 18 residues. Germline V lookup: CDR1 SGDLS, CDR2 YYNGEE. The CDR3 is CASSVGRIWDRDNNEQFF. CDR3 nucleotides: TGTGCCAGCAGCGTAGGCCGGATTTGGGACAGGGATAACAATGAGCAGTTCTTC.

The genes are TRBV5-1 and TRBJ1-1; D is perhaps TRBD1 (5 bases). Trimming cost V 6 bases and J 4 bases, with 16 bases left between them. Germline assignment: CDR1 SGHRS and CDR2 YFSETQ. The CDR3 is made up of 14 amino acids. Here the CDR3 reads CASTQGTVSTEAFF. DNA of the CDR3: TGCGCCAGCACCCAGGGAACCGTGAGCACTGAAGCTTTCTTT.

The genes are TRBV7-2 and TRBJ2-7, with D perhaps given as TRBD1 or TRBD2 (5 bases each). The CDR3 runs to 14 residues. The V and J ends lost 4 bases and 3 bases respectively, with 13 bases between them. Germline-derived CDR1 and CDR2 are SGHTA and FQGNSA. CDR3 loop: CASSSRDVGYEQYF. The DNA for the CDR3 is TGTGCCAGCAGCTCCCGGGACGTAGGCTACGAGCAGTACTTC.

As regards this clone: Since a far larger clone is one base different, this is likely a read error. Other DNA sequences in the same sample also yield this CDR3. V and J are TRBV5-1 and TRBJ1-1; no clear D. The V end was cut by 0 bases, the J end by 3 bases, with 3 bases between. This CDR3 has 12 residues. The germline V gene encodes CDR1 SGHRS and CDR2 YFSETQ. This chain's CDR3 is CASSLGDTEAFF. The CDR3 DNA sequence: TGCGCCAGCAGCTTGGGGGACACTGAAGCTTTCTTT.

V usage is TRBV19 and J usage is TRBJ2-1, with TRBD2 matching 12 bases. V lost 3 bases to trimming and J lost 7 bases; unmatched junction nucleotides: 10. The germline gives CDR1 LNHDA, CDR2 SQIVND (reference sequence). The CDR3 consists of 17 residues. The CDR3 bases are TGTGCCAGTAGTATTCGGACTAGCGGGACCCATCAAAATGAGCAGTTCTTC. As protein: CASSIRTSGTHQNEQFF.